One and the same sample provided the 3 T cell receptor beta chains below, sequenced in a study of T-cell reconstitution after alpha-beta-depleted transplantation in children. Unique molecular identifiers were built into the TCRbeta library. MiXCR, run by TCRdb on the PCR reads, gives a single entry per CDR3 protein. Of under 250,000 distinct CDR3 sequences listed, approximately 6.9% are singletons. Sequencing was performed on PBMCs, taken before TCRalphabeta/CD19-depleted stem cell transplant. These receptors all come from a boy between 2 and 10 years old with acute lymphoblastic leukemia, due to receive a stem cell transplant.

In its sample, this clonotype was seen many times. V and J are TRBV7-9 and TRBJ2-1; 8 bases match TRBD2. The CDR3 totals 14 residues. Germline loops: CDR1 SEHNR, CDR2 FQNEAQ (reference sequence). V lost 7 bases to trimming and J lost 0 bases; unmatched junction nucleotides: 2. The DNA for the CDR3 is TGTGCCAGCACCGGGACTAGCTCCTACAATGAGCAGTTCTTC. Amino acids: CASTGTSSYNEQFF.

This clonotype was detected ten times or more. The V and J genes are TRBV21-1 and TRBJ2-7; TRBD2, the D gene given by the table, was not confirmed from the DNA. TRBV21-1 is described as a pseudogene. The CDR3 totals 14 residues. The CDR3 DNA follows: TGTGCCAGCAGCAGCGATAGCGGGCCCTACGAGCAGTACTTC. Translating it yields CASSSDSGPYEQYF.

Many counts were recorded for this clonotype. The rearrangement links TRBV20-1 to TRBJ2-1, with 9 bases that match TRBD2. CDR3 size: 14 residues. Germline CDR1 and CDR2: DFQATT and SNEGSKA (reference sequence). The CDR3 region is CSPRASGNVDEQFF. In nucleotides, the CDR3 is TGCAGCCCCCGGGCTAGCGGGAATGTCGATGAGCAGTTCTTC.